The 9 T cell receptor beta chains below come from one sample, sequenced in a study of cytomegalovirus exposure and HLA in healthy donors. Use of 60 Vbeta and 13 Jbeta primers characterized the PCR. The table came from immunoSEQ multiplex PCR; TCRdb's copy has only in-frame clones and leaves some out. The sample lists some 160,000 clones; about four fifths were seen once. Sample: PBMCs. The receptors stem from a male donor in good health and CMV-seropositive.

The CDR3 DNA follows: TGTGCCAGCAGGGTTAAAGACGAGCAGTACTTC. Its translation is CASRVKDEQYF. This chain uses TRBV19 with TRBJ2-7, with D tentatively TRBD1 (5 bases). The CDR3 is made up of 11 amino acids. V lost 9 bases, J lost 5 bases, and 11 bases lay in between. Germline CDR1 is LNHDA and CDR2 is SQIVND (reference sequence). Looking up the rest from reference TRBV19 and TRBJ2-7 gives the full variable domain: DGGITQSPKYLFRKEGQNVTLSCEQNLNHDAMYWYRQDPGQGLRLIYYSQIVNDFQKGDIAEGYSVSREKKESFPLTVTSAQKNPTAFYLCASRVKDEQYFGPGTRLTVT.

This rearrangement joins TRBV4-1 to TRBJ1-4, with 9 bases fitting TRBD1. The CDR3 length is 14 residues. V trimming: 4 bases; J trimming: 7 bases; junction bases outside the gene matches: 4. The germline V gene encodes CDR1 MGHRA and CDR2 YSYEKL. The CDR3 DNA reads TGCGCCAGCAGCCTACAGGGGGCGGGTGAAAAACTGTTTTTT. This codes for CASSLQGAGEKLFF.

About this clone itself: The junction differs from germline at one of its ends, possibly a read error. The chain couples TRBV4-3 to TRBJ1-2; the D is unclear. The germline V gene encodes CDR1 LGHNA and CDR2 YSLEER. This CDR3 is built from 17 residues. CDR3 sequence (DNA): TGCGCCAGCAGCCAAGTACCGGGTCTGGCGGCTAATTATGGCTACACCTTC. Encoded protein: CASSQVPGLAANYGYTF.

This chain joins TRBV6-5 and TRBJ1-1, with TRBD1 matching over 9 bases. The J segment lost 11 bases and the V segment lost 6 bases, leaving 7 bases of the junction unmatched. Germline V gene data show CDR1 as MNHEY and CDR2 as SVGAGI. The CDR3 is made up of 12 amino acids. This CDR3 is CASSPDRGAAFF. The CDR3 coding sequence is TGTGCCAGCAGCCCGGACAGGGGAGCGGCTTTCTTT.

The chain uses TRBV10-3 and TRBJ1-2, with 8 bases that match TRBD1. CDR1 is ENHRY, CDR2 SYGVKD, per germline. With 10 bases clipped from V and 2 bases from J, the junction kept 9 bases outside the gene matches. The CDR3 length is 14 residues. The DNA of the CDR3 is TGTGCCACCCGGACAGGGTTCGAGAACTATGGCTACACCTTC. It specifies CATRTGFENYGYTF.

The chain uses TRBV7-9 and TRBJ2-1; D may be TRBD2 (5 bases). V was clipped by 4 bases and J by 0 bases, with 10 bases between them. The length of the CDR3 is 15 residues. Germline CDR1 is SEHNR and CDR2 is FQNEAQ (reference sequence). This chain's CDR3 is CASSWRAVSYNEQFF. CDR3 nucleotides: TGTGCCAGCAGCTGGCGGGCGGTCTCCTACAATGAGCAGTTCTTC. Supplemented by reference TRBV7-9 and TRBJ2-1, the full variable domain reads DTGVSQNPRHKITKRGQNVTFRCDPISEHNRLYWYRQTLGQGPEFLTYFQNEAQLEKSRLLSDRFSAERPKGSFSTLEIQRTEQGDSAMYLCASSWRAVSYNEQFFGPGTRLTVL.

The rearrangement joins TRBV7-6 to TRBJ1-4; 7 bases are shared with TRBD1. Germline-derived CDR1 and CDR2 are SGHVS and FNYEAQ. The V and J ends lost 2 bases and 3 bases, in that order; junction bases with no gene match: 6. The CDR3 loop spans 16 amino acids. The CDR3 DNA sequence: TGTGCCAGCAGCTTATGGCAGGGGGAGGCTAATGAAAAACTGTTTTTT. Translation gives CASSLWQGEANEKLFF. The complete variable domain, with remaining parts taken from reference TRBV7-6 and TRBJ1-4, reads GAGVSQSPRYKVTKRGQDVALRCDPISGHVSLYWYRQALGQGPEFLTYFNYEAQQDKSGLPNDRFSAERPEGSISTLTIQRTEQRDSAMYRCASSLWQGEANEKLFFGSGTQLSVL.

This clone was seen just once. V gene TRBV4-1 combines with J gene TRBJ1-5; no clear D gene. V dropped 0 bases and J dropped 4 bases, with 10 bases sitting between them. This CDR3 has 15 amino acids. Germline loops: CDR1 MGHRA, CDR2 YSYEKL. CDR3 DNA: TGCGCCAGCAGCCAAGATGCTGGCGGGAATCAGCCCCAGCATTTT. It specifies CASSQDAGGNQPQHF.

The J gene is TRBJ2-1, the V gene TRBV10-3, with 13 bases aligning to TRBD2. V lost 4 bases, J lost 8 bases, and 5 bases stayed unmatched. CDR3 length: 15 residues. The germline V gene encodes CDR1 ENHRY and CDR2 SYGVKD. CDR3 sequence reads: CAISGTSGRRDEQFF. The CDR3 nucleotides read TGTGCCATCAGTGGGACTAGCGGGAGACGCGATGAGCAGTTCTTC.